Shown below are 18 T cell receptor beta chains from a single sample sequenced in a study of blood T cell repertoires in COVID-19. The assay was immunoSEQ multiplex PCR, and TCRdb's table has in-frame clones only and misses some. This sample has about 260,000 clones, with 86% found just once. Sequencing input: peripheral blood. These TCRs come from a man younger than 40 with active or convalescent COVID-19.

V gene TRBV3-1 (or the pseudogene TRBV3-2) combines with J gene TRBJ1-1, with a possible D match to TRBD1 (6 bases). Germline CDR1 is LGHDT and CDR2 is YNNKEL (reference sequence). This CDR3 has 12 amino acids. Trimming took off 1 base at V and 11 bases at J, with 11 bases between the two ends. The CDR3, as DNA: TGTGCCAGCAGCCAAGGCGGACAGAGGGCTTTCTTT. It codes for CASSQGGQRAFF.

The rearrangement joins TRBV7-2 to TRBJ1-5; a weak D match, TRBD1 (5 bases). The CDR3 has 15 amino acids. Trimming left V 1 base short and J 4 bases short, with 11 bases between. Germline V gene lookup returns CDR1 SGHTA and CDR2 FQGNSA. CDR3 sequence: CASSLDRGNNQPQHF. For the CDR3, the DNA is TGTGCCAGCAGCTTAGATCGGGGGAATAATCAGCCCCAGCATTTT.

The rearrangement joins TRBV4-3 to TRBJ1-6; D may be TRBD1 (6 bases). V lost 4 bases to trimming and J lost 0 bases, with 16 bases between them. This CDR3 spans 18 amino acids. Germline CDR1 is LGHNA and CDR2 is YSLEER. The CDR3 loop reads CASSPEVTGSSYNSPLHF. CDR3 nucleotide sequence: TGCGCCAGCAGCCCAGAGGTTACAGGGAGCTCCTATAATTCACCCCTCCACTTT.

This sequence joins TRBV9 and TRBJ2-1; 9 positions match TRBD2. V shed 0 bases, J shed 8 bases, and the junction held 6 bases outside the gene matches. There are 15 residues in the CDR3. Germline lookup yields CDR1 SGDLS and CDR2 YYNGEE. CDR3 bases: TGTGCCAGCAGCGTAGAAGCGGGGGGTGTGGATGAGCAGTTCTTC. Its protein product is CASSVEAGGVDEQFF.

In this sample, this clone turned up a few times. The J gene is TRBJ2-2, the V gene TRBV7-2, with TRBD1 matching 8 bases. Unmatched junction bases numbered 6, after V lost 8 bases and J lost 4 bases. The CDR3 totals 14 residues. Germline loops: CDR1 SGHTA, CDR2 FQGNSA. CDR3 coding DNA: TGTGCCAGCCTACAGGGGGAAGGCACCGGGGAGCTGTTTTTT. Its translation is CASLQGEGTGELFF.

CDR3: CSVGTGGSYEQYF. The CDR3 DNA reads as TGCAGCGTCGGGACAGGGGGGTCCTACGAGCAGTACTTC. The rearrangement joins TRBV29-1 to TRBJ2-7, with 11 positions matching TRBD1. Germline loops: CDR1 SQVTM, CDR2 ANQGSEA. The length of the CDR3 is 13 residues. With 6 bases clipped from V and 1 base from J, the junction kept 2 bases outside the gene matches.

The V and J genes are TRBV12-5 and TRBJ2-7; weak D call: TRBD1 (6 bases). Trimming removed 6 bases at V and 2 bases at J, with 20 bases between. This CDR3 spans 16 amino acids. Germline assignment: CDR1 LGHNT and CDR2 FRNRAP. Here the CDR3 reads CASGPPGGSLTYEQYF. As DNA, the CDR3 is TGTGCTAGTGGCCCGCCTGGGGGCTCGTTGACCTACGAGCAGTACTTC.

With regard to this clone: The junction departs from the called germline gene at one end, perhaps through a read error. The chain combines TRBV7-9 with TRBJ1-6, with TRBD1 matching 7 bases. Germline-derived CDR1 and CDR2 are SEHNR and FQNEAQ (reference sequence). CDR3 length: 12 amino acids. The CDR3 nucleotides read TGTGCCAGCAGCTGGGACGGACAGGTTCTGGACTTT. It yields the protein CASSWDGQVLDF.

The rearrangement uses TRBV7-8 and TRBJ1-6; 7 bases map to TRBD1. V shed 5 bases and J 7 bases; nucleotides not matched to a gene: 8. Looked up from germline, CDR1 is SGHVS and CDR2 is FQNEAQ. The length of the CDR3 is 15 residues. The CDR3 reads CASSRQGGRNSPLHF. The CDR3 DNA follows: TGTGCCAGCAGCCGGCAGGGGGGCCGGAATTCACCCCTCCACTTT.

The chain carries TRBV4-3 and TRBJ2-3; D may be TRBD2 (5 bases). CDR1 is LGHNA, CDR2 YSLEER, per germline. The CDR3 runs to 16 residues. Trimming removed 1 base from V and 0 bases from J, with 11 bases in between. The CDR3 loop is CASSQGSPGSTDTQYF. Here the CDR3 DNA reads TGCGCCAGCAGCCAAGGGAGTCCGGGGAGCACAGATACGCAGTATTTT.

This clone was observed a single time. The rearrangement joins TRBV12-3 or TRBV12-4 to TRBJ2-7; 10 positions match TRBD2. V gave up 8 bases and J gave up 1 base; unmatched junction bases: 2. CDR3 size: 13 residues. The CDR3 DNA follows: TGTGCCAGCCGTAGCGGGGGGTCCTACGAGCAGTACTTC. Encoded protein: CASRSGGSYEQYF.

This clone was seen only once. The chain couples TRBV7-9 to TRBJ1-1; the D gene is possibly TRBD1 (5 bases). Trimming removed 5 bases from V and 6 bases from J, with 13 bases in between. The V gene's germline CDR1 is SEHNR and CDR2 FQNEAQ (reference sequence). This CDR3 is built from 13 residues. The CDR3 region is CASSPGLSPEAFF. The CDR3 DNA sequence: TGTGCCAGCAGCCCGGGACTCTCGCCTGAAGCTTTCTTT.

The rearrangement links TRBV12-3 or TRBV12-4 to TRBJ1-1, with D possibly TRBD1 on 5 matching bases. This CDR3 has 13 residues. V was shortened by 5 bases and J by 4 bases, with 11 bases between the two germline ends. The CDR3 loop reads CASSTLTVTEAFF. Written as DNA, the CDR3 is TGTGCCAGCAGTACCCTGACAGTCACTGAAGCTTTCTTT.

The chain combines TRBV27 with TRBJ2-1, with a possible D match to TRBD2 (7 bases). Looked up from germline, CDR1 is MNHEY and CDR2 is SMNVEV (reference sequence). This CDR3 is built from 16 residues. V was clipped by 5 bases and J by 5 bases, with 19 bases between them. The DNA of the CDR3 is TGTGCCAGCAGTCCCGAATTCCGGGGGGCGAACAATGAGCAGTTCTTC. Residues: CASSPEFRGANNEQFF.

The genes are TRBV10-2 and TRBJ1-2, with D unresolved. Germline assignment: CDR1 WSHSY and CDR2 SAAADI. This CDR3 has 9 amino acids. Trimming cost V 8 bases and J 14 bases, with 12 bases left between them. The CDR3 DNA reads TGCGCCAGCGGAGCTCTGCGGACCTTC. Translating gives CASGALRTF.

The V call is TRBV30, the J call TRBJ2-3, with a tentative D call TRBD2 (8 bases). The V and J ends lost 3 bases and 2 bases respectively, with 18 bases between them. Germline CDR1 is GTSNPN and CDR2 is SVGIG (reference sequence). The CDR3 contains 16 residues. The CDR3 DNA is TGTGCCTGGAGCAAGGGGGCGGGGGGCTACACAGATACGCAGTATTTT. This encodes CAWSKGAGGYTDTQYF.

This clone has only one observation. The V call is TRBV6-5, the J call TRBJ1-6; D gene unclear. V was trimmed by 7 bases and J by 8 bases, leaving 18 bases between them. Germline values: CDR1 MNHEY, CDR2 SVGAGI. The CDR3 is 15 amino acids. This CDR3 reads CASMGRPPEDSPLHF. In nucleotides, the CDR3 is TGTGCCAGCATGGGTAGGCCGCCAGAGGATTCACCCCTCCACTTT.

This clone was found once. This chain joins TRBV6-4 and TRBJ2-3, with a tentative D call TRBD1 (5 bases). The CDR3 covers 14 residues. CDR1 is MRHNA and CDR2 is SNTAGT in the germline V gene. V gave up 2 bases and J gave up 4 bases, with 10 bases separating them. The CDR3 loop is CASSDVQGSDTQYF. CDR3 DNA: TGTGCCAGCAGTGACGTCCAGGGTTCAGATACGCAGTATTTT.